Listed below are T cell receptor beta chains from one sample, sequenced in a study of blood T cell repertoires in COVID-19. Libraries were prepared by immunoSEQ multiplex PCR; TCRdb keeps only in-frame clonotypes and omits some of them. The sample holds 55,000 to 75,000 clones, roughly 77% seen once. Material for sequencing was peripheral blood. The receptors stem from a human donor in a cohort sampled during active COVID-19. CDR3s include the opening cysteine and the closing phenylalanine or tryptophan. Each record gives: CDR3 protein, CDR3 DNA, J gene, V gene, clone size, D gene. A D gene is named only where the DNA matches it firmly. Clone size, where shown, is once, few, many, or a class for clones that have expanded.

CDR3 protein: CASTAGGPEAFF
CDR3 DNA: TGTGCCAGCACCGCGGGGGGTCCTGAAGCTTTCTTT
J gene: TRBJ1-1
V gene: TRBV27
clone size: .
D gene: .

CDR3 protein: CASSLGEEQFF
CDR3 DNA: TGTGCCAGCAGTTTGGGAGAAGAGCAGTTCTTC
J gene: TRBJ2-1
V gene: TRBV28
clone size: .
D gene: .

CDR3 protein: CASSLSAGPGGTQYF
CDR3 DNA: TGTGCCAGCAGCTTAAGTGCTGGCCCAGGGGGGACGCAGTATTTT
J gene: TRBJ2-3
V gene: TRBV7-3
clone size: .
D gene: .

CDR3 protein: CAIGLTDTQYF
CDR3 DNA: TGTGCCATCGGGCTCACAGATACGCAGTATTTT
J gene: TRBJ2-3
V gene: TRBV10-3
clone size: .
D gene: .

CDR3 protein: CAISEGGRYEQYF
CDR3 DNA: TGTGCCATCAGTGAGGGAGGGCGATACGAGCAGTACTTC
J gene: TRBJ2-7
V gene: TRBV10-3
clone size: .
D gene: .

CDR3 protein: CASSSFGTGYNEQFF
CDR3 DNA: TGTGCCAGCAGTTCCTTCGGGACAGGGTACAATGAGCAGTTCTTC
J gene: TRBJ2-1
V gene: TRBV5-4
clone size: .
D gene: TRBD1

CDR3 protein: CASSQEVRPELPSTDTQYF
CDR3 DNA: TGCGCCAGCAGCCAAGAAGTCCGGCCTGAACTACCTAGCACAGATACGCAGTATTTT
J gene: TRBJ2-3
V gene: TRBV4-1
clone size: .
D gene: .

CDR3 protein: CASSHRSTDTQYF
CDR3 DNA: TGTGCCAGCTCCCACAGGAGCACAGATACGCAGTATTTT
J gene: TRBJ2-3
V gene: TRBV18
clone size: .
D gene: .

CDR3 protein: CASSLVSGHRLTDTQYF
CDR3 DNA: TGCGCCAGCAGCTTGGTTTCAGGGCACAGACTCACAGATACGCAGTATTTT
J gene: TRBJ2-3
V gene: TRBV5-1
clone size: .
D gene: .

CDR3 protein: CASSQGAGPMGTEAFF
CDR3 DNA: TGTGCCAGCAGCCAAGGGGCAGGGCCTATGGGAACTGAAGCTTTCTTT
J gene: TRBJ1-1
V gene: TRBV3-1/TRBV3-2
clone size: .
D gene: .

CDR3 protein: CASSLAPTSSETQYF
CDR3 DNA: TGTGCCAGCAGCTTAGCCCCGACTAGCTCGGAGACCCAGTACTTC
J gene: TRBJ2-5
V gene: TRBV11-2
clone size: .
D gene: TRBD2

CDR3 protein: CASRKDRGEAAFF
CDR3 DNA: TGTGCCAGCAGGAAAGACAGGGGCGAGGCAGCTTTCTTT
J gene: TRBJ1-1
V gene: TRBV6-4
clone size: .
D gene: TRBD1

CDR3 protein: CAWNRGRNYGYTF
CDR3 DNA: TGTGCCTGGAATAGGGGGCGAAACTATGGCTACACCTTC
J gene: TRBJ1-2
V gene: TRBV30
clone size: .
D gene: TRBD1

CDR3 protein: CASNIRGGMNTEAFF
CDR3 DNA: TGTGCCAGCAATATCCGGGGAGGCATGAACACTGAAGCTTTCTTT
J gene: TRBJ1-1
V gene: TRBV6-6
clone size: .
D gene: .

CDR3 protein: CASSVGLAGYEQYF
CDR3 DNA: TGTGCCAGCAGCGTAGGGCTAGCGGGGTACGAGCAGTACTTC
J gene: TRBJ2-7
V gene: TRBV9
clone size: few
D gene: TRBD2

CDR3 protein: CARSLAGRVPYNEQFF
CDR3 DNA: TGTGCCAGAAGCTTGGCCGGGCGGGTCCCCTACAATGAGCAGTTCTTC
J gene: TRBJ2-1
V gene: TRBV5-3
clone size: few
D gene: .

CDR3 protein: CATSTDGSSYEQYF
CDR3 DNA: TGTGCCACCAGCACAGACGGTAGCTCCTACGAGCAGTACTTC
J gene: TRBJ2-7
V gene: TRBV27
clone size: .
D gene: .

CDR3 protein: CASSLWGGVAQETQYF
CDR3 DNA: TGTGCCAGCAGTTTATGGGGCGGGGTAGCCCAAGAGACCCAGTACTTC
J gene: TRBJ2-5
V gene: TRBV27
clone size: .
D gene: .

CDR3 protein: CASSLDPPGEQYF
CDR3 DNA: TGCGCCAGCAGCTTGGACCCTCCAGGCGAGCAGTACTTC
J gene: TRBJ2-7
V gene: TRBV5-1
clone size: .
D gene: .

CDR3 protein: CAIRLNQETQYF
CDR3 DNA: TGTGCCATCAGACTAAACCAAGAGACCCAGTACTTC
J gene: TRBJ2-5
V gene: TRBV10-3
clone size: .
D gene: .